The 19 T cell receptor beta chains listed next were all sequenced from one sample in a study of Ad26.COV2.S vaccination and SARS-CoV-2 variants. Profiled with immunoSEQ multiplex PCR; TCRdb holds only in-frame clones, not every one. The sample lists 300,000 to 350,000 clones; 90% were seen once. Treatment noted: around 19 received Ad26.COV2.S at low or high dose, single or two shots; about five received placebo; per-sample allocation not given. Specimen acquisition occurred on day 63 following the initial vaccine or placebo injection. Sample: peripheral blood, taken in a trial of Ad26.COV2.S vaccine versus placebo. The source is a person aged 18-65 years who received the Ad26.COV2.S COVID-19 vaccine or a placebo.

The rearrangement uses TRBV21-1 and TRBJ2-7. TRBV21-1 has pseudogene status. The CDR3 loop spans 11 amino acids. CDR3 DNA sequence: TGTGCCAGCAGCAAATCCCACGAGCAGTACTTC. This encodes CASSKSHEQYF.

This clone showed up just a few times. V and J are TRBV27 and TRBJ1-6, with D maybe TRBD1 (5 bases). The V end was cut by 3 bases, the J end by 10 bases, with 13 bases between. CDR1 and CDR2 from the germline V gene are MNHEY and SMNVEV (reference sequence). The CDR3 loop spans 14 amino acids. The DNA for the CDR3 is TGTGCCAGCAGTTTCCCTGGAGAGGGGTCACCCCTCCACTTT. Its translation: CASSFPGEGSPLHF.

The gene calls are TRBV9 and TRBJ1-5; possibly TRBD1 for D (5 bases). Germline V CDR1 and CDR2: SGDLS, YYNGEE. V lost 9 bases and J lost 0, with 19 bases in between. The CDR3 consists of 16 residues. The chain's CDR3 is CAIPDRFTLSNQPQHF. CDR3 sequence (DNA): TGTGCCATCCCCGACAGATTTACCCTTAGCAATCAGCCCCAGCATTTT.

The genes are TRBV4-3 and TRBJ2-5; no reliable D call. Trimming cost V 4 bases and J 4 bases, with 7 bases left between them. From germline, CDR1 is LGHNA and CDR2 YSLEER. CDR3 length: 12 amino acids. CDR3: CASSPTGETQYF. The CDR3 DNA reads TGCGCCAGCAGCCCCACCGGAGAGACCCAGTACTTC.

The chain links TRBV3-1 (or the pseudogene TRBV3-2) to TRBJ1-1, with 10 bases matching TRBD1. V lost 4 bases and J lost 1; bases outside the gene matches: 12. Per the germline V gene, CDR1 is LGHDT and CDR2 is YNNKEL (reference sequence). The CDR3 is 18 amino acids. Written as DNA, the CDR3 is TGTGCCAGCAGCCCATACAGCCCCGGGACAGGGGCGAACACTGAAGCTTTCTTT. Protein sequence: CASSPYSPGTGANTEAFF.

The gene calls are TRBV6-5 and TRBJ1-2, with a weak D call TRBD1 (5 bases). V shed 2 bases and J shed 4 bases, with 11 bases lying between them. The germline V gene has CDR1 MNHEY and CDR2 SVGAGI. The CDR3 loop spans 14 amino acids. CDR3 coding DNA: TGTGCCAGCAGTTACAGTTCCGGGACCTATGGCTACACCTTC. Its translation: CASSYSSGTYGYTF.

The chain combines TRBV10-1 with TRBJ2-3; D perhaps matches TRBD2 (5 bases). CDR1 WNHNN and CDR2 SYGVQD come from the germline V gene (reference sequence). The CDR3 loop spans 14 amino acids. The ends were cut back, 2 bases at V and 4 bases at J, with 10 bases in the middle. Here the CDR3 reads CASSETTEADTQYF. In nucleotides, the CDR3 is TGCGCCAGCAGTGAGACAACGGAGGCAGATACGCAGTATTTT.

This clone appeared a few times. This chain uses TRBV4-1 with TRBJ2-6, with no clear D. This CDR3 comprises 15 residues. Trimming cost V 0 bases and J 3 bases, with 6 bases left between them. Germline CDR1 reads MGHRA; CDR2 reads YSYEKL. The CDR3 loop reads CASSQDYDGANVLTF. As DNA, the CDR3 is TGCGCCAGCAGCCAAGATTATGATGGGGCCAACGTCCTGACTTTC.

The chain uses TRBV6-5 and TRBJ1-2, with no clear D. The CDR3 totals 14 residues. The V end was cut by 2 bases, the J end by 6 bases, with 13 bases between. Germline V gene lookup returns CDR1 MNHEY and CDR2 SVGAGI. DNA for the CDR3: TGTGCCAGCAGTTACCTCGTTTTGGCCGATGGCTACACCTTC. Translation gives CASSYLVLADGYTF.

V is TRBV11-3 and J is TRBJ2-4; D is ambiguous. The CDR3 is 15 residues long. V was trimmed by 0 bases and J by 10 bases, leaving 16 bases between them. Germline V gives CDR1 SGHNT, CDR2 YENEEA. In DNA form, the CDR3 reads TGTGCCAGCAGCTTAGATTCCGCCAGGAGCCCAATTCAGTACTTC. Its translation: CASSLDSARSPIQYF.

V is TRBV27 and J is TRBJ1-2; tentative D call: TRBD1 (5 bases). Trimming stripped 7 bases from V and 4 bases from J, with 16 bases between. The CDR3 extends over 14 amino acids. The germline V gene has CDR1 MNHEY and CDR2 SMNVEV (reference sequence). The CDR3 DNA follows: TGTGCCAGCAAAAGTGGTGGGGGATCCTATGGCTACACCTTC. Its protein is CASKSGGGSYGYTF.

In this sample, this clone turned up once. The rearrangement links TRBV7-8 to TRBJ1-5, with TRBD1 as a possible D gene (5 bases). CDR3 length: 16 amino acids. V was pared by 3 bases and J by 0 bases, with 12 bases between. From germline, CDR1 is SGHVS and CDR2 FQNEAQ. CDR3 bases: TGTGCCAGCAGCTTCTTCGGGGCCACTAGCAATCAGCCCCAGCATTTT. This sequence encodes CASSFFGATSNQPQHF.

The J gene is TRBJ1-1, the V gene TRBV6-5; 7 bases line up with TRBD1. The germline V gene encodes CDR1 MNHEY and CDR2 SVGAGI. This CDR3 contains 14 residues. V shed 6 bases and J 7 bases; nucleotides not matched to a gene: 11. The CDR3 loop reads CASRYRPQGNEAFF. CDR3 nucleotides: TGTGCCAGCAGGTATCGACCACAGGGGAATGAAGCTTTCTTT.

The chain links TRBV7-6 to TRBJ2-1; 7 nucleotides agree with TRBD2. The V segment lost 4 bases and the J segment 0 bases; nucleotides outside the gene matches: 3. The CDR3 is 15 amino acids. The germline V gene has CDR1 SGHVS and CDR2 FNYEAQ. The CDR3 DNA follows: TGTGCCAGCAGCTCAACGGGGGGCTCCTACAATGAGCAGTTCTTC. Amino acids: CASSSTGGSYNEQFF. Drawing the rest from reference TRBV7-6 and TRBJ2-1, the complete variable domain is GAGVSQSPRYKVTKRGQDVALRCDPISGHVSLYWYRQALGQGPEFLTYFNYEAQQDKSGLPNDRFSAERPEGSISTLTIQRTEQRDSAMYRCASSSTGGSYNEQFFGPGTRLTVL.

This chain joins TRBV6-1 and TRBJ2-1; 7 nucleotides align to TRBD2. Germline loops: CDR1 MNHNS, CDR2 SASEGT. This CDR3 spans 18 amino acids. Losses at the gene ends were 0 bases for V and 0 bases for J; bases not matched to a gene: 8. For the CDR3, the DNA is TGTGCCAGCAGTGAAGCGGCTATGGGGGGGAGCTCCTACAATGAGCAGTTCTTC. Translation gives CASSEAAMGGSSYNEQFF.

The V call is TRBV6-2 or TRBV6-3, the J call TRBJ2-7, with D perhaps matching TRBD1 (6 bases). This CDR3 has 15 residues. The V end lost 6 bases, the J end lost 0 bases, and 15 bases lay between the germline ends. Germline-derived CDR1 and CDR2 are MNHEY and SVGEGT. CDR3 region: CASSHTGTYSYEQYF. DNA for the CDR3: TGTGCCAGCAGCCATACGGGGACATACTCCTACGAGCAGTACTTC.

This sequence joins TRBV6-4 and TRBJ2-1; perhaps D is TRBD1 or TRBD2 (6 bases each). CDR1 is MRHNA and CDR2 is SNTAGT in the germline V gene. V was shortened by 0 bases and J by 5 bases, with 14 bases between the two germline ends. The length of the CDR3 is 16 residues. The CDR3 nucleotides read TGTGCCAGCAGTGACTCAGGGGGGTGGGCCGACAATGAGCAGTTCTTC. It yields the protein CASSDSGGWADNEQFF.

This clone has just one count. This chain links TRBV6-5 with TRBJ1-6, with D unclear. The CDR3 is made up of 13 amino acids. The V and J ends lost 8 bases and 7 bases respectively, with 12 bases between them. The germline gives CDR1 MNHEY, CDR2 SVGAGI. CDR3 sequence reads: CASPARENSPLHF. The CDR3, as DNA: TGTGCCAGCCCTGCCCGAGAGAATTCACCCCTCCACTTT.

This rearrangement joins TRBV4-1 to TRBJ2-7; the D call may be TRBD1 or TRBD2 (5 bases each). Germline V lookup: CDR1 MGHRA, CDR2 YSYEKL. The CDR3 extends over 15 amino acids. V was pared by 3 bases and J by 1 base, with 13 bases between. CDR3 in DNA: TGCGCCAGCAGCCAGGGGGTAGGCAGTTCCTACGAGCAGTACTTC. Translation gives CASSQGVGSSYEQYF.